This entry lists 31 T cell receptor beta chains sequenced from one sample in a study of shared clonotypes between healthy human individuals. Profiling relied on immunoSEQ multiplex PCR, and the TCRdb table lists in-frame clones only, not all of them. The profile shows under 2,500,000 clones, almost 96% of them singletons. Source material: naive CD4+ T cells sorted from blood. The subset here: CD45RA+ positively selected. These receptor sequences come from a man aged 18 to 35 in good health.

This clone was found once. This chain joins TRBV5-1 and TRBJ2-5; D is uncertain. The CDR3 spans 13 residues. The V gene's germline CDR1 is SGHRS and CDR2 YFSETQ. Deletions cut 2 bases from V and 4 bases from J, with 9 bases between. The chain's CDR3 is CASSFLPRETQYF. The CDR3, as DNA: TGCGCCAGCAGCTTTCTCCCCAGAGAGACCCAGTACTTC.

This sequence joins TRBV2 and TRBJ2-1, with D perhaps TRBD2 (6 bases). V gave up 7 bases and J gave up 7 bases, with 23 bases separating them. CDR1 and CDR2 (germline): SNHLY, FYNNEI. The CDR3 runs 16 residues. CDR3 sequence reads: CASTAPISGSWNEQFF. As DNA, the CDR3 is TGTGCCAGCACGGCGCCTATTAGCGGTTCCTGGAATGAGCAGTTCTTC.

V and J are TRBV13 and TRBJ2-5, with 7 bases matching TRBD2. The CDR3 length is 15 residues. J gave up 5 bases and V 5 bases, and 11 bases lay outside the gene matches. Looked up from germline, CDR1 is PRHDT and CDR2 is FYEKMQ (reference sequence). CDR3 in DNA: TGTGCCAGCAGCCGGGAGCGGGGTCTCAAGGAGACCCAGTACTTC. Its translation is CASSRERGLKETQYF.

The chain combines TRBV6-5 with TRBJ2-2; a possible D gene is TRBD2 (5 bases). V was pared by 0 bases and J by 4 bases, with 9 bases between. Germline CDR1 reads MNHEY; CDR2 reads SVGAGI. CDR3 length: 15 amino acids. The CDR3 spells CASSYSFLATGELFF. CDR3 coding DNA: TGTGCCAGCAGTTACTCGTTCCTAGCCACCGGGGAGCTGTTTTTT.

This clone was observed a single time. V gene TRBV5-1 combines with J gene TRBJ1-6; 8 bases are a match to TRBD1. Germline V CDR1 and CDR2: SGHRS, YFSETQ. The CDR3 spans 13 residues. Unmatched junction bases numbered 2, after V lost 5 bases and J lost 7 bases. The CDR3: CASRTGVNSPLHF. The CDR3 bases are TGCGCCAGCAGGACAGGGGTGAATTCACCCCTCCACTTT. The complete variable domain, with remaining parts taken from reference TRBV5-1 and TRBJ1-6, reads KAGVTQTPRYLIKTRGQQVTLSCSPISGHRSVSWYQQTPGQGLQFLFEYFSETQRNKGNFPGRFSGRQFSNSRSEMNVSTLELGDSALYLCASRTGVNSPLHFGNGTRLTVT.

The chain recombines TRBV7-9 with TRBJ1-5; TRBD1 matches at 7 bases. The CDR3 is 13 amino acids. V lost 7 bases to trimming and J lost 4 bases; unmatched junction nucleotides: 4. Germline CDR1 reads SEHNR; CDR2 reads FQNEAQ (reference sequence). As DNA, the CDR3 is TGTGCCAGCACCCAGACAGGGAATCAGCCCCAGCATTTT. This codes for CASTQTGNQPQHF.

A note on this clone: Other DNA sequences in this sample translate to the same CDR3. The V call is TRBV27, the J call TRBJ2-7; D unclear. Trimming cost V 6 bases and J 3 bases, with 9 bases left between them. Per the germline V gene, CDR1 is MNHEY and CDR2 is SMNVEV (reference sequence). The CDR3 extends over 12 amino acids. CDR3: CASSSDGYEQYF. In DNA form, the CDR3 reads TGTGCCAGCAGCTCGGACGGCTACGAGCAGTACTTC.

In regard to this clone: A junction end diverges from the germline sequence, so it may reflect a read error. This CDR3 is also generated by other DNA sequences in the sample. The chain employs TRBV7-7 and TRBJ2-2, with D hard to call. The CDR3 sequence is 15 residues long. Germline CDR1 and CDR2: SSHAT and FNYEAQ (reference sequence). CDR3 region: CASSLGPGNTGELFF. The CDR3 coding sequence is TGTGCTAGCAGCTTAGGACCGGGGAACACCGGGGAGCTGTTTTTT. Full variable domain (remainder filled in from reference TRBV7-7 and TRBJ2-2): GAGVSQSPRYKVTKRGQDVTLRCDPISSHATLYWYQQALGQGPEFLTYFNYEAQPDKSGLPSDRFSAERPEGSISTLTIQRTEQRDSAMYRCASSLGPGNTGELFFGEGSRLTVL.

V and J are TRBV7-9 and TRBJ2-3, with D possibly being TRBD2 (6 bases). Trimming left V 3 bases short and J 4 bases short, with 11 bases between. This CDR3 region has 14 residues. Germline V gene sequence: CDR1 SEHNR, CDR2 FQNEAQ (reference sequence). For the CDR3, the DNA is TGTGCCAGCAGCTTTTCACGGGAGTCAGATACGCAGTATTTT. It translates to CASSFSRESDTQYF.

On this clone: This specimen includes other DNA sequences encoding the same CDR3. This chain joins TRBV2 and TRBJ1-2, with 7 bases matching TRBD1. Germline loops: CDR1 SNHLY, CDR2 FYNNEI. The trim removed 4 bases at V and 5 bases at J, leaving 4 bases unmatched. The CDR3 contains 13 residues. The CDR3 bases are TGTGCCAGCAGTGGAGACAGGGTGTATGGCTACACCTTC. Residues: CASSGDRVYGYTF.

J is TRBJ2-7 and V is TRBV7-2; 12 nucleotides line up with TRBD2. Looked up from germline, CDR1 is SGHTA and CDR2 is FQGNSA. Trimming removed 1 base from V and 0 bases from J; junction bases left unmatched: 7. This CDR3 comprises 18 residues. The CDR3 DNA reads TGTGCCAGCAGCTTAGTACTAGCGGGAGGTACCAGCTCCTACGAGCAGTACTTC. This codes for CASSLVLAGGTSSYEQYF.

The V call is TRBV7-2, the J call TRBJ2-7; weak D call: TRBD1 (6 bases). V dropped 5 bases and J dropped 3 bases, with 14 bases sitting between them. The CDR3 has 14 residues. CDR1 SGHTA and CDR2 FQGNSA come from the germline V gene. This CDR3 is CASSPARDNYEQYF. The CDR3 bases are TGTGCCAGCAGCCCCGCCCGGGACAACTACGAGCAGTACTTC.

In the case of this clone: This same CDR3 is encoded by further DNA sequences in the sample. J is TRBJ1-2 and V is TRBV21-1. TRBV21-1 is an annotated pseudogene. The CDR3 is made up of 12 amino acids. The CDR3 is CASSKGGYGYTF. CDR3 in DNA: TGTGCCAGCAGCAAGGGTGGCTATGGCTACACCTTC.

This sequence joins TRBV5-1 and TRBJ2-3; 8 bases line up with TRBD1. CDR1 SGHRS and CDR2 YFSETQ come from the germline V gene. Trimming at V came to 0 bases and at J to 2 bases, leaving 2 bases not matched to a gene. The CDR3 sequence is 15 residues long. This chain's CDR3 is CASSLEDRATDTQYF. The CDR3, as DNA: TGCGCCAGCAGCTTGGAGGACAGGGCCACAGATACGCAGTATTTT.

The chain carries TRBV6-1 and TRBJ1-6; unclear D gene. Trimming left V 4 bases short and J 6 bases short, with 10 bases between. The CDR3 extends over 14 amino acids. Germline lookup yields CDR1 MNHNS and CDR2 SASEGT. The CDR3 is CASSGGIFNSPLHF. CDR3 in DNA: TGTGCCAGCAGTGGAGGGATATTTAATTCACCCCTCCACTTT.

CDR3 residues: CASSYSGSGLEQYF. The DNA of the CDR3 is TGTGCCAGCAGTTACTCCGGGAGCGGTCTGGAGCAGTACTTC. The chain couples TRBV6-5 to TRBJ2-7, with a weak D call TRBD2 (6 bases). CDR1 is MNHEY, CDR2 SVGAGI, per germline. V was shortened by 0 bases and J by 7 bases, with 13 bases between the two germline ends. The CDR3 consists of 14 residues.

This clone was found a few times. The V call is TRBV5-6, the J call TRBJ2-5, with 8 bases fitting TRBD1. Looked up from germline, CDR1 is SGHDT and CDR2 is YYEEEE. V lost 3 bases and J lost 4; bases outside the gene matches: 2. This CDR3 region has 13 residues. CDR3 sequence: CASSSDRVETQYF. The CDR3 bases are TGTGCCAGCAGCTCGGACAGGGTAGAGACCCAGTACTTC.

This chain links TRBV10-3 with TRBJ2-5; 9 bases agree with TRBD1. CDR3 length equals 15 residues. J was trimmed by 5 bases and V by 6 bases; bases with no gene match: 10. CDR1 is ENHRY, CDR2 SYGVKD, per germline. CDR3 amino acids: CAISFRDRDRETQYF. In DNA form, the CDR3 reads TGTGCCATCAGCTTTCGGGACAGGGATCGGGAGACCCAGTACTTC.

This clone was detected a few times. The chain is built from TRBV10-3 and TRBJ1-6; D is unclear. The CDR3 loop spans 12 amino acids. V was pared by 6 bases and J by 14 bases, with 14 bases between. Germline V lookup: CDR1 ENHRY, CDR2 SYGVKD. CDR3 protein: CAIRAGDLALHF. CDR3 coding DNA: TGTGCCATCAGGGCTGGGGATTTGGCCCTCCACTTT.

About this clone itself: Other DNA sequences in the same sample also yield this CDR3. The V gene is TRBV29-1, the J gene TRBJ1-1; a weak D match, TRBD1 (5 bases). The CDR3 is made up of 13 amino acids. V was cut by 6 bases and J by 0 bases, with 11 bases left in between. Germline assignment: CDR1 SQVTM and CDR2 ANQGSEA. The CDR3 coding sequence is TGCAGCGTCGCGGGACTTATGAACACTGAAGCTTTCTTT. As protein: CSVAGLMNTEAFF.

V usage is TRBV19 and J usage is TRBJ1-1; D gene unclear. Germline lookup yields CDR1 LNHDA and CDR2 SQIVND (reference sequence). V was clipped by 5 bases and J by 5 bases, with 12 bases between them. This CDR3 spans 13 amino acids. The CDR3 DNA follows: TGTGCCAGTAGTCAGACCCGAACTACTGAAGCTTTCTTT. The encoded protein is CASSQTRTTEAFF.

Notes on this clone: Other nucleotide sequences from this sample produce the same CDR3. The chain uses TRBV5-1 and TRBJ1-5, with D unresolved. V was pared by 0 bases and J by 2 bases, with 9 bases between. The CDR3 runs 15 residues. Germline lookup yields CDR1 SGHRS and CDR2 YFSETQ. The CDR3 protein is CASSLEGVRNQPQHF. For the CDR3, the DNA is TGCGCCAGCAGCTTGGAGGGAGTACGCAATCAGCCCCAGCATTTT.

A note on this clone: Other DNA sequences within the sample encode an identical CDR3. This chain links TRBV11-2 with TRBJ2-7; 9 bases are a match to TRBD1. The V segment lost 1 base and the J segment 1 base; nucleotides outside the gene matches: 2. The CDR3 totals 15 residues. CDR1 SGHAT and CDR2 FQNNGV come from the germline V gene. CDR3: CASSLAGTGSYEQYF. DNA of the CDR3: TGTGCCAGCAGCTTAGCCGGGACAGGGTCCTACGAGCAGTACTTC.

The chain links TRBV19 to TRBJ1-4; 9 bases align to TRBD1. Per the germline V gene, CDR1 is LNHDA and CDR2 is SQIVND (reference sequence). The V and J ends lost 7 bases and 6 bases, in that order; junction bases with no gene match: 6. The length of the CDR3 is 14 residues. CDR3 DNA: TGTGCCAGTAATCACCGGGACAGGGATGAAAAACTGTTTTTT. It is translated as CASNHRDRDEKLFF.

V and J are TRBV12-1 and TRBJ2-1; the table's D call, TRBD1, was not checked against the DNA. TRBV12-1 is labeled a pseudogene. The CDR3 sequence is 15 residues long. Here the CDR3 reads CASSRRDKKRGEQFF. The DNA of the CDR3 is TGTGCCAGCAGCCGCCGGGACAAAAAACGAGGTGAGCAGTTCTTC.

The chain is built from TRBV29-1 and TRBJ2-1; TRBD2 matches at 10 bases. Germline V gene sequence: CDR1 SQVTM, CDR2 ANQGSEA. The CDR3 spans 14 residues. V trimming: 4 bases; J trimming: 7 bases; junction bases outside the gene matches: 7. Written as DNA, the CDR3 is TGCAGCGTTGTTTTAGCGGGAGGTAGGAATGAGCAGTTCTTC. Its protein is CSVVLAGGRNEQFF.

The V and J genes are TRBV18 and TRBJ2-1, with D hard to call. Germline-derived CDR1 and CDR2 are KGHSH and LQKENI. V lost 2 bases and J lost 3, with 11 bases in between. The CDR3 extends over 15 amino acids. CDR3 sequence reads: CASSPSPTDYNEQFF. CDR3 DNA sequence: TGTGCCAGCTCACCATCCCCGACGGACTACAATGAGCAGTTCTTC.

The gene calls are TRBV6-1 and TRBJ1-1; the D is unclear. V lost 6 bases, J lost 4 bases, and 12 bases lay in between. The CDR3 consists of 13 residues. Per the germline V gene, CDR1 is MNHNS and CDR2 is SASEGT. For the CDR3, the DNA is TGTGCCAGCAGCGCGTCGTTGGGCACTGAAGCTTTCTTT. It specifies CASSASLGTEAFF.

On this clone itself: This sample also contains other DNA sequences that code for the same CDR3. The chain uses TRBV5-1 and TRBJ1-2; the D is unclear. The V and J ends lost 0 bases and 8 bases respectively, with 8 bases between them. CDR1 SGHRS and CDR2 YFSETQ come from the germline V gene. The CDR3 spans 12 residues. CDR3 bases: TGCGCCAGCAGCTTGGATTTTCGGGGCTACACCTTC. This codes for CASSLDFRGYTF. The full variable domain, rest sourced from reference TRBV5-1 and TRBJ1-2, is KAGVTQTPRYLIKTRGQQVTLSCSPISGHRSVSWYQQTPGQGLQFLFEYFSETQRNKGNFPGRFSGRQFSNSRSEMNVSTLELGDSALYLCASSLDFRGYTFGSGTRLTVV.

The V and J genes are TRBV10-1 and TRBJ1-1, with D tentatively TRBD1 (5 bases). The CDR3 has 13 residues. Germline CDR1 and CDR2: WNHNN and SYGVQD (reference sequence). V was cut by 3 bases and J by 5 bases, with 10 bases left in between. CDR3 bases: TGCGCCAGCAGTGATCAGGGACCTACTGAAGCTTTCTTT. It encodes CASSDQGPTEAFF.

CDR3 sequence: CASSTSGVFDTEAFF. The CDR3 DNA sequence: TGTGCCAGCAGCACCTCAGGGGTATTCGACACTGAAGCTTTCTTT. J is TRBJ1-1 and V is TRBV9, with TRBD1 as a possible D gene (6 bases). The germline V and J ends were trimmed by 4 bases and 3 bases, with 16 bases remaining between them. This CDR3 contains 15 residues. Germline CDR1 SGDLS, CDR2 YYNGEE.